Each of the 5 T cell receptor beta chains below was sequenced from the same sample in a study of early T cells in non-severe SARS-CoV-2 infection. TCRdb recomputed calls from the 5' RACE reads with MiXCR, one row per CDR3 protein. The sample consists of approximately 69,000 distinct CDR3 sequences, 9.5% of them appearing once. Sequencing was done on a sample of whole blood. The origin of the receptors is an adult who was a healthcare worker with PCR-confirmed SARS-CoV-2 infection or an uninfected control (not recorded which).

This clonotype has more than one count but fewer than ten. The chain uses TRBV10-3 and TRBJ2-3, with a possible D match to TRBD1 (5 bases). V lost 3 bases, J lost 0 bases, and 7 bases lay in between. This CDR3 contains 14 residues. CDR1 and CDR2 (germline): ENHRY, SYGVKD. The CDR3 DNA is TGTGCCATCAGTGAAGGGGCGAGCACAGATACGCAGTATTTT. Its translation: CAISEGASTDTQYF.

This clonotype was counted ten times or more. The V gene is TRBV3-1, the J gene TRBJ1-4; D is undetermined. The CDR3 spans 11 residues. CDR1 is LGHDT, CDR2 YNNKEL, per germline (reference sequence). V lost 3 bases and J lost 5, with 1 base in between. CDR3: CASSQNEKLFF. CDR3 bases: TGTGCCAGCAGCCAGAATGAAAAACTGTTTTTT.

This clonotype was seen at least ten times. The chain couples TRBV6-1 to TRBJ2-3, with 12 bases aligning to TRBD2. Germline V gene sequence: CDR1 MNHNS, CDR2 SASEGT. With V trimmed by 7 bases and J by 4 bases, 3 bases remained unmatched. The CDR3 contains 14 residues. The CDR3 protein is CASTSGGVADTQYF. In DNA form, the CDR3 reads TGTGCCAGCACTAGCGGGGGGGTCGCAGATACGCAGTATTTT.

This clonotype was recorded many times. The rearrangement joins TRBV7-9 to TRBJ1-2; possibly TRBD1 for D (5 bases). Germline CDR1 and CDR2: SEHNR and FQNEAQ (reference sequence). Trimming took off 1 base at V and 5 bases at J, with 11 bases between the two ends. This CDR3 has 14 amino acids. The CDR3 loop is CASSLVATDYGYTF. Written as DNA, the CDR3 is TGTGCCAGCAGCTTAGTTGCGACAGATTATGGCTACACCTTC.

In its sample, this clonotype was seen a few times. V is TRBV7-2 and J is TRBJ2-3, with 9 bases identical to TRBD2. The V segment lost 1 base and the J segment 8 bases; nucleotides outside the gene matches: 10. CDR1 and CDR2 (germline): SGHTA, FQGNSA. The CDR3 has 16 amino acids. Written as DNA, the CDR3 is TGTGCCAGCAGCTTAGGGTTTGGCGGGGGGGACCCTACGCAGTATTTT. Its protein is CASSLGFGGGDPTQYF. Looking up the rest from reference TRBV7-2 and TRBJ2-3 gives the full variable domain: GAGVSQSPSNKVTEKGKDVELRCDPISGHTALYWYRQSLGQGLEFLIYFQGNSAPDKSGLPSDRFSAERTGGSVSTLTIQRTQQEDSAVYLCASSLGFGGGDPTQYFGPGTRLTVL.